This paragraph reports one T cell receptor beta chain. Its antigen is unidentified. Time point given: persistent/refractory GD, antithyroid drugs over 5 years with positive TRAb. PBMC RNA served as the TCR library source. Patients with Graves' disease were diagnosed by American Thyroid Association guidelines. The data were taken from a study of regulatory T cells in long-lasting Graves disease. Study results and limitations: It is possible that accuracy was reduced by the small size of the sample.

CDR3 regions were amplified by Arm-PCR using iRepertoire HTBI primers to build TCR beta libraries. MiXCR, run by TCRdb on the multiplex PCR reads, gives a single entry per CDR3 protein. This table holds around 400,000 distinct CDR3 sequences, around a fifth found once. The TCR originated in a female donor with Graves disease. This specimen consisted of peripheral blood mononuclear cells (PBMCs), obtained when the disease was refractory, from a patient treated with antithyroid drugs.

CDR3 protein: CASQAGPSYEQYF. The CDR3, as DNA: TGCGCCAGCCAAGCGGGCCCATCCTACGAGCAGTACTTC. This sequence joins TRBV5-1 and TRBJ2-7, with D maybe TRBD2 (6 bases). The CDR3 runs 13 residues. With 7 bases removed from V and 1 base from J, the gap between germline ends came to 12 bases. Per germline, CDR1 SGHRS and CDR2 YFSETQ.